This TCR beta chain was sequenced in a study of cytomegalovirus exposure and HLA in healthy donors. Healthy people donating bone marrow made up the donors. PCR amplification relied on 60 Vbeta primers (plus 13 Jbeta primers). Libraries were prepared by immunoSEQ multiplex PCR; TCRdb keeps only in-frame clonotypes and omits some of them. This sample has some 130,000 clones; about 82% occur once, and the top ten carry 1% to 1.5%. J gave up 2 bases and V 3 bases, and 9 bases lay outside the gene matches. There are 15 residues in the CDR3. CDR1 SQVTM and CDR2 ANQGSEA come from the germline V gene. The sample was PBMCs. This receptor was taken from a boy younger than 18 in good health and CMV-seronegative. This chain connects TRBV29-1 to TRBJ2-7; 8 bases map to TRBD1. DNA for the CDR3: TGCAGCGTTGAGGGGGGACAGGCCGACCCCTACGAGCAGTACTTC. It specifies CSVEGGQADPYEQYF.